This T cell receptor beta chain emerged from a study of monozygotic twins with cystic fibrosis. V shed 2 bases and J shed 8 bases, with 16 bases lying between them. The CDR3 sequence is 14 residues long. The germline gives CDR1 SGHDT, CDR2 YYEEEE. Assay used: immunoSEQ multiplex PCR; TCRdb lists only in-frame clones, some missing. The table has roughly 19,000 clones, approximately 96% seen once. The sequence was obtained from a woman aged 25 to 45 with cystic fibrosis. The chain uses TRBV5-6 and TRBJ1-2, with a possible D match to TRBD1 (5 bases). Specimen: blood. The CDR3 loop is CASSFGSPGGGYTF. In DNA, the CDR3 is TGTGCCAGCAGCTTCGGGTCTCCGGGGGGAGGCTACACCTTC.